A selection of T cell receptor beta chains follows, all from one sample in a study of blood T cell repertoires in COVID-19. Sequenced by immunoSEQ multiplex PCR; TCRdb stores in-frame clones only, minus some. The repertoire includes around 460,000 clones, approximately 90% of them detected once, and roughly 0.76% sits in the top ten. Sequencing input: peripheral blood. The receptors here all came from a man aged 18 to 35 with COVID-19, enrolled during active disease. Both conserved end residues are part of each CDR3.

V,J,CDR3
TRBV25-1,TRBJ2-3,CASSDSLRSQRNTDTQYF
TRBV18,TRBJ2-1,CASSPRVTSGKYNEQFF
TRBV11-2,TRBJ2-1,CASSSSQGAYNEQFF
TRBV18,TRBJ1-6,CASSPSSYNSPLHF
TRBV5-1,TRBJ2-4,CASSPAQAKNIQYF
TRBV6-5,TRBJ2-5,CASRRWGVESQYF
TRBV5-1,TRBJ2-2,CASRITNTGELFF
TRBV6-5,TRBJ1-2,CASSYDRYGYTF
TRBV19,TRBJ1-1,CASSIYESGAEKAFF
TRBV27,TRBJ1-2,CASGYTTGSGYTF
TRBV12-3/TRBV12-4,TRBJ1-3,CASSHGSGNTIYF
TRBV7-6,TRBJ2-1,CASSLVGTSGYNEQFF
TRBV5-1,TRBJ2-7,CASSFPGYEQYF
TRBV5-8,TRBJ2-1,CASSLPAGSKLYNEQFF
TRBV29-1,TRBJ2-4,CSVQGAVDIQYF
TRBV10-3,TRBJ1-2,CAISEIDTDYGYTF
TRBV10-1,TRBJ2-5,CATNRDLQETQYF
TRBV7-3,TRBJ2-3,CASSALGTSGQDTQYF
TRBV5-6,TRBJ1-1,CATAPGQALNTEAFF
TRBV7-9,TRBJ1-2,CASSLAHPSGSNF
TRBV3-1/TRBV3-2,TRBJ2-2,CASSQAMSLAGGPLIF
TRBV6-1,TRBJ2-3,CASSEPDVTAKTDTQYF
TRBV18,TRBJ2-6,CASSPVAGAESGANVLTF
TRBV19,TRBJ1-5,CASSIMEGPQHF
TRBV6-5,TRBJ2-1,CASTRTSGSYNEQFF
TRBV12-5,TRBJ1-6,CASGPIGGSPLHF
TRBV4-1,TRBJ2-1,CASSQDPGQGSREQFF
TRBV2,TRBJ2-1,CASSKDRGVHNEQFF
TRBV5-6,TRBJ2-7,CASSLEGAMRHREQYF